This section outlines one TCR beta chain sequence together with its context. Its target is unknown. No DNA is shown, since the ends of the CDR3 on it are uncertain; the CDR3 is the one TCRdb lists. Genomic DNA acted as the template from which TCR beta VDJ combination and CDR3 sequence profiling were carried out. A single record per CDR3 protein comes from TCRdb applying MiXCR to the reads. Of about 270,000 distinct CDR3 sequences listed, approximately 79% are singletons. Germline CDR1 SGHTA, CDR2 FQGTGA. Counting both end residues, the CDR3 totals 20 amino acids. The sample is drawn from a study of CD8+CD57+ T cells in acquired aplastic anemia. Before being chosen for sequencing, patients had shown CD8+CD57+ cell expansion by flow cytometry. Study-wide findings and caveats: Between the patient and control groups, CD8+ Simpson's diversity did not differ significantly.

The TCR sequence derives from a human donor with aplastic anemia. The sequencing sample was made of sorted CD4+, CD8+, or CD8+CD57+ T cells (not recorded which) from PBMCs. J is TRBJ1-2 and V is TRBV7-3. Here the CDR3 reads CASSYLAGGNTGELFFGYTF.